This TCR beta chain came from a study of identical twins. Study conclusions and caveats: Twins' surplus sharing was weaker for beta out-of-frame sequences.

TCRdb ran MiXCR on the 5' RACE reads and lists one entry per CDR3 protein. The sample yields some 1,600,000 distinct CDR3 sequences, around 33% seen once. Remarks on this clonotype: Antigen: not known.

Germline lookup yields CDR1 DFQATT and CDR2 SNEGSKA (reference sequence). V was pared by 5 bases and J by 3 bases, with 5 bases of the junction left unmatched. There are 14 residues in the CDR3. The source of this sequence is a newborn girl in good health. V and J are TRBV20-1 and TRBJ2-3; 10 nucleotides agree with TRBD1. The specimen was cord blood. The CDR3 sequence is CSALDRGPTDTQYF. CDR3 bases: TGCAGTGCTTTAGACAGGGGGCCAACAGATACGCAGTATTTT.